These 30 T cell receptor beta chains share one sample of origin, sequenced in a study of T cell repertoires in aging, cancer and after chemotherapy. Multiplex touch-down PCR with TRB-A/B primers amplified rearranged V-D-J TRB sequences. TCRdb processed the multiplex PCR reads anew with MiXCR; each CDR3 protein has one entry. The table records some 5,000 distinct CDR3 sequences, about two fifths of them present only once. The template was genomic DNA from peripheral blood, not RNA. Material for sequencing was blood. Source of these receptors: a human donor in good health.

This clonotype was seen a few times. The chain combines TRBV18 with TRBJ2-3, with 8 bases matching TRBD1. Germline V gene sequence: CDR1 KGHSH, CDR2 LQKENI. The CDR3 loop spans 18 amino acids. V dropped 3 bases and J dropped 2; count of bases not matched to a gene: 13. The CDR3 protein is CASSPRIGDRTSTDTQYF. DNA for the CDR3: TGTGCCAGCTCACCGAGAATCGGGGACAGGACCTCCACAGATACGCAGTATTTT.

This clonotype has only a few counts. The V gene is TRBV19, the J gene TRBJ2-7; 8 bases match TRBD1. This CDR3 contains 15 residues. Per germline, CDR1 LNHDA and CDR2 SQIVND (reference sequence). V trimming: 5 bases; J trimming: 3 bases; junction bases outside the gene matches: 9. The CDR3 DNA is TGTGCCAGTAGTTGGACAGGGCAAACCAACTACGAGCAGTACTTC. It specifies CASSWTGQTNYEQYF.

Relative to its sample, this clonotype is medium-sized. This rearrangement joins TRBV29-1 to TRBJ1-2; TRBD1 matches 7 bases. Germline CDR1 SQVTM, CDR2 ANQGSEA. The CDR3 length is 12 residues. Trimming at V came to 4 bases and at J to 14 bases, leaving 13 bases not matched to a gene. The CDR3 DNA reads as TGCAGCGTTGGAAATGGGGACAGTGGGGCAACCTTC. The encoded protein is CSVGNGDSGATF.

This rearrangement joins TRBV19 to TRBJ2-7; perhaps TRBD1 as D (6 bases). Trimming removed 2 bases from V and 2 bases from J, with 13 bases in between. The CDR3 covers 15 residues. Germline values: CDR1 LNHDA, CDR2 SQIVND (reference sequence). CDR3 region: CASSISGERTYEQYF. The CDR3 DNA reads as TGTGCCAGTAGTATATCAGGGGAACGGACCTACGAGCAGTACTTC.

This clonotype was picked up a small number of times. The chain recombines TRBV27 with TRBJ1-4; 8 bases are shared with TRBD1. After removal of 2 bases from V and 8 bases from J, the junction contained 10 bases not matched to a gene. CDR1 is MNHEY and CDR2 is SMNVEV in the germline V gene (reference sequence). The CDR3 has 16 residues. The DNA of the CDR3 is TGTGCCAGCAGTTTAGGATGGGGCAGGGGGCGCGAAAAACTGTTTTTT. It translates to CASSLGWGRGREKLFF.

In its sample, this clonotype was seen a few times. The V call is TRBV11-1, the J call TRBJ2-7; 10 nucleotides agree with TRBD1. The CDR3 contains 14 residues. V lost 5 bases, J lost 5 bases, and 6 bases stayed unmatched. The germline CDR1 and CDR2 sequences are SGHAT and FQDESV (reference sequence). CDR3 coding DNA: TGTGCCAGCAGCACCCGGGGACAGGGGAACGAGCAGTACTTC. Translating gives CASSTRGQGNEQYF.

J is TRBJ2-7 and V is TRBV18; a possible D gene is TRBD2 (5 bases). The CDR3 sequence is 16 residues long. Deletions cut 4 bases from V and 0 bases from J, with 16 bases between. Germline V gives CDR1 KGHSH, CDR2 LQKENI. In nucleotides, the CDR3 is TGTGCCAGCTCACTCACGACGGGAATTAGCTCCTACGAGCAGTACTTC. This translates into CASSLTTGISSYEQYF.

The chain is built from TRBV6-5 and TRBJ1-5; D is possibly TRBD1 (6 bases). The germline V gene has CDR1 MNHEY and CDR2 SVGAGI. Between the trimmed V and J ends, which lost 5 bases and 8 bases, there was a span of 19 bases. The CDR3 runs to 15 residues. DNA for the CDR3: TGTGCCAGCAGTCGACAAAGACAGGCTCAAGAGCCCCAGCATTTT. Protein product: CASSRQRQAQEPQHF.

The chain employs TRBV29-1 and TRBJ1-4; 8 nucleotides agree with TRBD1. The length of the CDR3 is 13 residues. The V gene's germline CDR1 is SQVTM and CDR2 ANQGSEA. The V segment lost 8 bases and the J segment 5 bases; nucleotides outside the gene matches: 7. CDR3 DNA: TGCAGCACCTGGACAGGGCTAAATGAAAAACTGTTTTTT. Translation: CSTWTGLNEKLFF.

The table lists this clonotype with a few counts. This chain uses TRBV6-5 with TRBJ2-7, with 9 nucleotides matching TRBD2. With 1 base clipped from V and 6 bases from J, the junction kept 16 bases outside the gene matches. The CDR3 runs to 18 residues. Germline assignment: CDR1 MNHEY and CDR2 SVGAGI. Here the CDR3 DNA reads TGTGCCAGCAGTTACTGGGGAAGCGGGGGGAAAGGAAGGCTCGAGCAGTACTTC. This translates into CASSYWGSGGKGRLEQYF.

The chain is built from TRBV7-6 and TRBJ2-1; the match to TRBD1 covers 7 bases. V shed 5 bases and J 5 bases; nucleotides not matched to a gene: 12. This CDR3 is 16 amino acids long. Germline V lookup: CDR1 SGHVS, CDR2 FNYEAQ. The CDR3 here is CASSATQTGLHNEQFF. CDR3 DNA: TGTGCCAGCAGCGCCACTCAGACAGGGCTCCACAATGAGCAGTTCTTC.

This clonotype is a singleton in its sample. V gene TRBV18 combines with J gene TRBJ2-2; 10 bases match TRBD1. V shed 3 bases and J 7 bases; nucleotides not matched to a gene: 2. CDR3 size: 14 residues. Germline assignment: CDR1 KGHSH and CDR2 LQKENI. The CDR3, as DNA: TGTGCCAGCTCACCGGGACAGGGGAACGGGGAGCTGTTTTTT. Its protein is CASSPGQGNGELFF.

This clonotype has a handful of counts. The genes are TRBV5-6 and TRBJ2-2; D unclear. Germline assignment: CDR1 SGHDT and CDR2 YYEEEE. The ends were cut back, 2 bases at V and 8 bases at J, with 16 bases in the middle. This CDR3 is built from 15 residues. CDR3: CASSLTGLGLGELFF. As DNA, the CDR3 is TGTGCCAGCAGCTTAACCGGGCTAGGGTTAGGGGAGCTGTTTTTT.

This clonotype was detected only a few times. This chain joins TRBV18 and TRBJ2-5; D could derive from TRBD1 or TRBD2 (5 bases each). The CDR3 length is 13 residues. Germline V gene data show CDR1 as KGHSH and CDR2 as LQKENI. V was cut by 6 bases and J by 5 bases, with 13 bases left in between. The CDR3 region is CASSQTEGETQYF. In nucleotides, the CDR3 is TGTGCCAGCTCCCAGACCGAGGGGGAGACCCAGTACTTC.

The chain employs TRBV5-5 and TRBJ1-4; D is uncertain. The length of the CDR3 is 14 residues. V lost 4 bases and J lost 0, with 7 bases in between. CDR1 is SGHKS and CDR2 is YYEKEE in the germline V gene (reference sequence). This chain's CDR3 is CASSRAATNEKLFF. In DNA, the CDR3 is TGTGCCAGCAGCAGGGCCGCAACTAATGAAAAACTGTTTTTT.

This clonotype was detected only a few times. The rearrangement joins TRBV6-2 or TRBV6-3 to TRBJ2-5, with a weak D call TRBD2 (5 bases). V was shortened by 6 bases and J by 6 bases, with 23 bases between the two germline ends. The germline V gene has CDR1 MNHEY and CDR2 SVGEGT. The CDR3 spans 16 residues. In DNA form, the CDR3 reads TGTGCCAGCAGCGACACTGGGTCCCACCGAGGGAAGACCCAGTACTTC. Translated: CASSDTGSHRGKTQYF.

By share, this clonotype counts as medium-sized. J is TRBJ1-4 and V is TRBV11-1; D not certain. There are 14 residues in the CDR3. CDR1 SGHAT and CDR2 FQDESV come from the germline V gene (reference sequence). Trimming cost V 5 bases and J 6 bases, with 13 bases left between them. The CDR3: CASSQTSGDEKLFF. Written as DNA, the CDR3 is TGTGCCAGCAGCCAGACAAGTGGGGATGAAAAACTGTTTTTT. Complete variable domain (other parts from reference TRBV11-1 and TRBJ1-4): EAEVAQSPRYKITEKSQAVAFWCDPISGHATLYWYRQILGQGPELLVQFQDESVVDDSQLPKDRFSAERLKGVDSTLKIQPAELGDSAMYLCASSQTSGDEKLFFGSGTQLSVL.

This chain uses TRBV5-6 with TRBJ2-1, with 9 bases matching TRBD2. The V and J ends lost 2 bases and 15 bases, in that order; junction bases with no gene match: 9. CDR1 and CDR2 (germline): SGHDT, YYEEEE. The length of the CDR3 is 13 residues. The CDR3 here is CASSFVQAGGTFF. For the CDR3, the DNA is TGTGCCAGCAGCTTCGTTCAAGCGGGGGGTACGTTCTTC. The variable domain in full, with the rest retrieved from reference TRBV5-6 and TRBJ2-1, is DAGVTQSPTHLIKTRGQQVTLRCSPKSGHDTVSWYQQALGQGPQFIFQYYEEEERQRGNFPDRFSGHQFPNYSSELNVNALLLGDSALYLCASSFVQAGGTFFGPGTRLTVL.

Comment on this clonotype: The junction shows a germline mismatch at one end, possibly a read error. The DNA of the CDR3 is TGCGCCAGCAGCCGGTCCGGGGCCTACAATGAGCAGTTCTTC. It specifies CASSRSGAYNEQFF. The chain carries TRBV4-2 and TRBJ2-1; perhaps TRBD2 as D (5 bases). Looked up from germline, CDR1 is LGHNA and CDR2 is YNFKEQ. The CDR3 sequence is 14 residues long.

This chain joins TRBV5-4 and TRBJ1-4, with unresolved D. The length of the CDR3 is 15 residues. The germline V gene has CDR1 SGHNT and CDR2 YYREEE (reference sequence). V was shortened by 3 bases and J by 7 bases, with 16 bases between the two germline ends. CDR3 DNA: TGTGCCAGCAGCTCCAGAGGAAGTAGCAGTGAAAAACTGTTTTTT. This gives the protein CASSSRGSSSEKLFF. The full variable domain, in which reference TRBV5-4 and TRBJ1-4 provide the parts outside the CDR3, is ETGVTQSPTHLIKTRGQQVTLRCSSQSGHNTVSWYQQALGQGPQFIFQYYREEENGRGNFPPRFSGLQFPNYSSELNVNALELDDSALYLCASSSRGSSSEKLFFGSGTQLSVL.

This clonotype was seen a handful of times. For the CDR3, the DNA is TGTGCCAGCAGTTACCTCCGCGGGGGAGAGACCCAGTACTTC. This codes for CASSYLRGGETQYF. The V gene is TRBV6-2 or TRBV6-3, the J gene TRBJ2-5; 7 nucleotides align to TRBD2. Unmatched junction bases numbered 4, after V lost 2 bases and J lost 4 bases. The CDR3 is 14 residues long. The germline V gene encodes CDR1 MNHEY and CDR2 SVGEGT.

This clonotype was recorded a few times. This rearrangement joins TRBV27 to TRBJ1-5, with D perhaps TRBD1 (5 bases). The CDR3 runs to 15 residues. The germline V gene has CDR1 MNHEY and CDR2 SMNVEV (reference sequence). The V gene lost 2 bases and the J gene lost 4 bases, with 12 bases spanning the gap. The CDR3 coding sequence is TGTGCCAGCAGTTTAGCAGGGACCCAAAATCAGCCCCAGCATTTT. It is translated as CASSLAGTQNQPQHF.

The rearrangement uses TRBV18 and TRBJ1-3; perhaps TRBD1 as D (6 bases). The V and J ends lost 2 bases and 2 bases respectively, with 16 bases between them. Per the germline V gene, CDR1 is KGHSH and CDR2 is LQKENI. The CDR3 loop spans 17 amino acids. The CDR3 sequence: CASSPYGGGTPGNTIYF. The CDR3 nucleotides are TGTGCCAGCTCACCATACGGAGGCGGGACACCTGGAAACACCATATATTTT. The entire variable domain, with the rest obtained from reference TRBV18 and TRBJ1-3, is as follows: NAGVMQNPRHLVRRRGQEARLRCSPMKGHSHVYWYRQLPEEGLKFMVYLQKENIIDESGMPKERFSAEFPKEGPSILRIQQVVRGDSAAYFCASSPYGGGTPGNTIYFGEGSWLTVV.

The CDR3 DNA sequence: TGTGCCAGCCGGAGGGACAATCAGCCCCAGCATTTT. It is translated as CASRRDNQPQHF. The chain joins TRBV5-4 to TRBJ1-5, with D hard to call. Trimming cost V 7 bases and J 3 bases, with 8 bases left between them. Germline V lookup: CDR1 SGHNT, CDR2 YYREEE (reference sequence). This CDR3 region has 12 residues.

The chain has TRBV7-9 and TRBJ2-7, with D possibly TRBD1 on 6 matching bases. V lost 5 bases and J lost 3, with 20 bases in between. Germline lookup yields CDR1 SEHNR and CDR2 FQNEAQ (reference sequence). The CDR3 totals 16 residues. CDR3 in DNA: TGTGCCAGCAGCCCCTACGGGGCAGGGGAAGTCTACGAGCAGTACTTC. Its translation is CASSPYGAGEVYEQYF.

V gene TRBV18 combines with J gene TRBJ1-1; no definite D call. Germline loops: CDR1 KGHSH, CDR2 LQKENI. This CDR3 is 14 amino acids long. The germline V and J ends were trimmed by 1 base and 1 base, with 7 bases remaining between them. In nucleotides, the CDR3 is TGTGCCAGCTCACCACGGGCAGCGAACACTGAAGCTTTCTTT. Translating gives CASSPRAANTEAFF.

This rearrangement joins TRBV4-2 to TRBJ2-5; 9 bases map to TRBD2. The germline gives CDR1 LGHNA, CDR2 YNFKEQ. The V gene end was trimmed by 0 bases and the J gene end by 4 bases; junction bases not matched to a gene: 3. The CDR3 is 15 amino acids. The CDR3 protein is CASSQDAGGPETQYF. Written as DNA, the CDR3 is TGTGCCAGCAGCCAAGATGCGGGGGGGCCAGAGACCCAGTACTTC.

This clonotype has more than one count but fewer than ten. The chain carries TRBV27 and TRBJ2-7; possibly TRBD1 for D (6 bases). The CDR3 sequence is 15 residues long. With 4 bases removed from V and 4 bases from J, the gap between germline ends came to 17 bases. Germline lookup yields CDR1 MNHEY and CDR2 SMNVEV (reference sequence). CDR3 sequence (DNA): TGTGCCAGCAGTTGGTCGGGTACAGGGAGATACGAGCAGTACTTC. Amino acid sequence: CASSWSGTGRYEQYF.

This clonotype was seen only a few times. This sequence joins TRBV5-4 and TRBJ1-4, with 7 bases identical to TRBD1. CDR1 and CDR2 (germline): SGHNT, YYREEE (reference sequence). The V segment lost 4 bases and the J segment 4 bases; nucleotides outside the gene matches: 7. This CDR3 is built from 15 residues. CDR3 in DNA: TGTGCCAGCAGCGAAAACAGGGGCCTTAATGAAAAACTGTTTTTT. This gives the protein CASSENRGLNEKLFF.

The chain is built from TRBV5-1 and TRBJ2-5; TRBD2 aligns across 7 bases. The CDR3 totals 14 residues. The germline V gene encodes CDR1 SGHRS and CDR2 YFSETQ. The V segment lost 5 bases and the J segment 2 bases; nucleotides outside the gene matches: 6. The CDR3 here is CASSGTGGQETQYF. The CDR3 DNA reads TGCGCCAGCAGTGGGACGGGGGGTCAAGAGACCCAGTACTTC. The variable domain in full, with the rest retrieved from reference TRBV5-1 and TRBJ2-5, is KAGVTQTPRYLIKTRGQQVTLSCSPISGHRSVSWYQQTPGQGLQFLFEYFSETQRNKGNFPGRFSGRQFSNSRSEMNVSTLELGDSALYLCASSGTGGQETQYFGPGTRLLVL.